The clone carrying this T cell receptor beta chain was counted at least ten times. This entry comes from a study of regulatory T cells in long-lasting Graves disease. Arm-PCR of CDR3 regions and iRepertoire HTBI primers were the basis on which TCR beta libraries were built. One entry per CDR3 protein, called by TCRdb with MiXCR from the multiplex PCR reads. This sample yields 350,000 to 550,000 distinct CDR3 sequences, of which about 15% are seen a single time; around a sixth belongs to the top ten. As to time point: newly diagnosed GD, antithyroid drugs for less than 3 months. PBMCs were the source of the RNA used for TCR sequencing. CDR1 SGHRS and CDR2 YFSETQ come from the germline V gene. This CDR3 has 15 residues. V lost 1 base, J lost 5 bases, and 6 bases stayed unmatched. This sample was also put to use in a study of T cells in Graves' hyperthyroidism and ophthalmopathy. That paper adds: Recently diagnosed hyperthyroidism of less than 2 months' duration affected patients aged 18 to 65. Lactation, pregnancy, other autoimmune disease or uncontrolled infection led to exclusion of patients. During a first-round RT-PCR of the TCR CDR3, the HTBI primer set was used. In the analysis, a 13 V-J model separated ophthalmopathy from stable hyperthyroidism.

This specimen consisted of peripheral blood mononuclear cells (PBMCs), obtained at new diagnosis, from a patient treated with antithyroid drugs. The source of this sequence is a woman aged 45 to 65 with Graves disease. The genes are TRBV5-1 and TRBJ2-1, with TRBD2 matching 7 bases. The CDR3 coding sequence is TGCGCCAGCAGCTTGATGAGGGAGGGCCACAATGAGCAGTTCTTC. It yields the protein CASSLMREGHNEQFF.